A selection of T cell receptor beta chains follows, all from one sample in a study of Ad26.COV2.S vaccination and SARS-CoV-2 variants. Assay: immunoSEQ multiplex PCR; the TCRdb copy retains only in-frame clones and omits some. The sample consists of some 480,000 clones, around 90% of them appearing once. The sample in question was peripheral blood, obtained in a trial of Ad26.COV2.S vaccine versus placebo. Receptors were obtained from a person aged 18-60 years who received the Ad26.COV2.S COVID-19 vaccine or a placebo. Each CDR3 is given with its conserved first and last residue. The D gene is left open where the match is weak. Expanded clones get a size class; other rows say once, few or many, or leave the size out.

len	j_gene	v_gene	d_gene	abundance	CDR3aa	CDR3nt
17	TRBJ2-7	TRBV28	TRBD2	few	CASTGGGSGRPLYEQYF	TGTGCCAGCACTGGGGGAGGTAGCGGGAGACCCCTCTACGAGCAGTACTTC
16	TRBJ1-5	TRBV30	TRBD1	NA	CAWSAKAGQLNQPQHF	TGTGCCTGGAGCGCTAAAGCGGGACAGCTAAATCAGCCCCAGCATTTT
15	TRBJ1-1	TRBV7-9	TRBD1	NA	CASSPGGTGNTEAFF	TGTGCCAGCAGCCCAGGGGGGACAGGAAACACTGAAGCTTTCTTT
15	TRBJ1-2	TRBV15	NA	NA	CATSRDRVPNYGYTF	TGTGCCACCAGCAGAGACAGGGTTCCTAACTATGGCTACACCTTC
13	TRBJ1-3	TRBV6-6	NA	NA	CASSYTLGNTIYF	TGTGCCAGCAGTTACACTCTTGGAAACACCATATATTTT
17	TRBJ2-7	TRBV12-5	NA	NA	CASGLGDRLVGYYEQYF	TGTGCTAGTGGTTTGGGAGACAGGCTCGTGGGGTACTACGAGCAGTACTTC
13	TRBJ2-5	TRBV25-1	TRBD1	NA	CASRYRGEGTQYF	TGTGCCAGCAGATACAGGGGGGAAGGGACCCAGTACTTC
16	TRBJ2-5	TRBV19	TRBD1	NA	CASSIGDRVDQETQYF	TGTGCCAGTAGTATTGGGGACAGGGTCGACCAAGAGACCCAGTACTTC
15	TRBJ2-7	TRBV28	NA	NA	CASPPTTLPLNEQYF	TGTGCCAGCCCGCCAACTACCCTACCTCTGAACGAGCAGTACTTC
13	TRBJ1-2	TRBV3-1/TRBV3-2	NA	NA	CASSLATSYGYTF	TGTGCCAGCAGCCTGGCCACATCCTATGGCTACACCTTC
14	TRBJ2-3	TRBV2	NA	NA	CASGRGTSTDTQYF	TGTGCCAGCGGGCGCGGGACTAGCACAGATACGCAGTATTTT
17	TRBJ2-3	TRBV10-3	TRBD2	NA	CAISESGTSGSTDTQYF	TGTGCCATCAGTGAGTCTGGGACTAGCGGAAGCACAGATACGCAGTATTTT
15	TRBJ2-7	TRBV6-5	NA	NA	CASSYSSKGGYEQYF	TGTGCCAGCAGTTACTCGAGTAAAGGGGGCTACGAGCAGTACTTC
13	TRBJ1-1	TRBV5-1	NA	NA	CASSFGQNTEAFF	TGCGCCAGCAGCTTTGGGCAGAACACTGAAGCTTTCTTT
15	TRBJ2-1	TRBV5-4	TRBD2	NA	CASSTGGNPGHEQFF	TGTGCCAGCAGCACGGGAGGCAATCCTGGTCATGAGCAGTTCTTC
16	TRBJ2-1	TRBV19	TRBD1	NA	CASRDPRGLRNNEQFF	TGTGCCAGTAGGGACCCCAGGGGGTTGCGTAACAATGAGCAGTTCTTC
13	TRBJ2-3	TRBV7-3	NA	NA	CASSLTGKHTQYF	TGTGCCAGCAGCTTAACGGGGAAGCATACGCAGTATTTT
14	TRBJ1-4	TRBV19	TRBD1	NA	CASSPGQGVEKLFF	TGTGCCAGTAGTCCGGGACAGGGGGTTGAAAAACTGTTTTTT
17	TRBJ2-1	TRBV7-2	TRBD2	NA	CASSAYPSGSTYNEQFF	TGTGCCAGCAGCGCCTATCCTAGCGGGAGTACCTACAATGAGCAGTTCTTC
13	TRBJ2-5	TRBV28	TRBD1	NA	CASRGQGTETQYF	TGTGCCAGCAGGGGACAGGGGACGGAGACCCAGTACTTC
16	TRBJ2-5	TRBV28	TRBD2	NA	CASTPRLAGGIETQYF	TGTGCCAGCACCCCCCGACTAGCGGGAGGGATAGAGACCCAGTACTTC
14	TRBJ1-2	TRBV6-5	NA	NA	CASKASGARDGYTF	TGTGCCAGCAAGGCGTCGGGGGCGCGCGATGGCTACACCTTC
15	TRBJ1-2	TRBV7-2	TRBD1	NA	CASSLGPGQGDGYTF	TGTGCCAGCAGCTTGGGACCGGGACAGGGAGACGGCTACACCTTC
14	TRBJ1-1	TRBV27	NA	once	CASSLYGADTEAFF	TGTGCCAGCAGTTTATATGGAGCCGACACTGAAGCTTTCTTT
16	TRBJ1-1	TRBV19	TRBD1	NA	CASSRDRVGENTEAFF	TGTGCCAGTAGTAGGGACAGGGTCGGGGAGAACACTGAAGCTTTCTTT
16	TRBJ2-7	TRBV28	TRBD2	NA	CASNPWSTSGLHEQYF	TGTGCCAGCAATCCATGGTCGACTAGCGGGCTCCACGAGCAGTACTTC
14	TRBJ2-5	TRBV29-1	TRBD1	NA	CSVSGQGVLETQYF	TGCAGCGTCTCGGGACAGGGCGTTCTGGAGACCCAGTACTTC
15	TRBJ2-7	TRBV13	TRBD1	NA	CASSVSGTGAYEQYF	TGTGCCAGCAGCGTGTCCGGGACAGGCGCCTACGAGCAGTACTTC
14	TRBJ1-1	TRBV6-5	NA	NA	CASRAPGGGTEAFF	TGTGCCAGCAGAGCCCCGGGGGGGGGCACTGAAGCTTTCTTT
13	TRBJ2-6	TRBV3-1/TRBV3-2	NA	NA	CASTQGGANVLTF	TGTGCCAGCACCCAGGGAGGGGCCAACGTCCTGACTTTC
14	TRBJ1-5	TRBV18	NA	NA	CASSLLRGEGPQHF	TGTGCCAGCTCACTCCTCAGGGGCGAGGGGCCCCAGCATTTT
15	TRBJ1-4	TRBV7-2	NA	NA	CASSSTQGLTEKLFF	TGTGCCAGCAGCTCCACTCAGGGTTTAACTGAAAAACTGTTTTTT
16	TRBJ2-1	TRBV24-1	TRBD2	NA	CATSAVTSGDYNEQFF	TGTGCCACCAGTGCCGTTACTAGCGGGGATTACAATGAGCAGTTCTTC
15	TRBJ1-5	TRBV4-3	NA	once	CASSQGVGVRQPQHF	TGCGCCAGCAGCCAAGGGGTGGGGGTGCGGCAGCCCCAGCATTTT
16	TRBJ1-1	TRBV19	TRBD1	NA	CASSTKTGAASAEAFF	TGTGCCAGTAGTACAAAAACAGGGGCCGCTTCGGCCGAAGCTTTCTTT
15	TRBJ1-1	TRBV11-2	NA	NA	CASSVFNIRGAEAFF	TGTGCCAGCAGCGTATTCAATATCCGGGGAGCGGAAGCTTTCTTT
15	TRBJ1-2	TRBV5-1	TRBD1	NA	CASSPGDRLFYGYTF	TGCGCCAGCAGCCCCGGGGACAGGTTATTCTATGGCTACACCTTC
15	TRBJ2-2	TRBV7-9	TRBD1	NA	CASSPGTGGNGELFF	TGTGCCAGCAGCCCCGGGACAGGTGGGAACGGGGAGCTGTTTTTT
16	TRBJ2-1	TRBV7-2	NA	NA	CASSLRLRDSPNEQFF	TGTGCCAGCAGCCTCCGGTTGCGGGACTCCCCCAATGAGCAGTTCTTC
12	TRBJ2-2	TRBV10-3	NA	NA	CATQDSPGELFF	TGTGCCACGCAAGACAGCCCCGGGGAGCTGTTTTTT
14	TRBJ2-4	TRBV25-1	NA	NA	CASSDLGNLGIQYF	TGTGCCAGCAGTGATTTAGGCAACCTGGGCATTCAGTACTTC
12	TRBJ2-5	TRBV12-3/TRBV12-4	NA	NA	CASSIYGTTQYF	TGTGCCAGCAGTATTTACGGGACCACCCAGTACTTC
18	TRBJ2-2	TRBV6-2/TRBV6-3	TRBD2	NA	CASSYSLAGGSNTGELFF	TGTGCCAGCAGTTACTCGTTAGCGGGAGGGAGTAACACCGGGGAGCTGTTTTTT
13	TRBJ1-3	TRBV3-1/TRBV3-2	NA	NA	CASSQGAGNTIYF	TGTGCCAGCAGCCAAGGGGCGGGAAACACCATATATTTT
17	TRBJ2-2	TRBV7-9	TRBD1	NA	CASSFLRGTGFTGELFF	TGTGCCAGCAGCTTTCTCCGAGGGACAGGCTTCACCGGGGAGCTGTTTTTT
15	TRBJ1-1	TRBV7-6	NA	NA	CASSSGGGLNTEAFF	TGTGCCAGCAGCTCCGGGGGGGGGCTGAACACTGAAGCTTTCTTT